The following is a T cell receptor beta chain sequence with its context. Its antigen is unidentified. The sample belongs to a study of CD8+CD57+ T cells in acquired aplastic anemia. Study at large: DNA from sorted CD4+ and CD8+ cells averaged roughly 3.2 ug. Broader study findings: Sharing between patients and controls was observed for 25 to 30 CD8+ CDR3 sequences.

Previously, flow cytometry had revealed CD8+CD57+ cell expansion in the patients chosen for sequencing. Everyone among the patients had severe acquired aplastic anemia. CDR3 and TCR beta VDJ profiling relied on genomic DNA as the template. TCRdb passed the reads through MiXCR, listing each CDR3 protein once. The data hold roughly 160,000 distinct CDR3 sequences, with roughly 48% observed a single time. The sequenced material came from sorted CD4+, CD8+, or CD8+CD57+ T cells (not recorded which) from PBMCs. The TCR was taken from a human donor with aplastic anemia.

CDR3 loop: CSVMVFGQISDNYGYTF. In DNA, the CDR3 is TGCAGCGTTATGGTGTTCGGGCAGATAAGCGATAACTATGGCTACACCTTC. The chain links TRBV29-1 to TRBJ1-2; D unresolved. The ends were cut back, 5 bases at V and 1 base at J, with 23 bases in the middle. The CDR3 is made up of 17 amino acids. Germline CDR1 and CDR2: SQVTM and ANQGSEA.